These T cell receptor beta chains were read from a single sample in a study of control samples from healthy donors and cancer patients. The method was immunoSEQ multiplex PCR; TCRdb's version includes in-frame clones alone and lacks a portion of them. This table has 150,000 to 200,000 clones, around 90% appearing once. Sequenced input: blood. All receptors come from a woman in her 40s in good health. Both conserved end residues are trimmed from each CDR3. Fields, in order: V gene, J gene, CDR3 protein.

v_call: TRBV12-3/TRBV12-4
j_call: TRBJ1-6
cdr3_aa: ASSTGGALH

v_call: TRBV7-6
j_call: TRBJ1-2
cdr3_aa: ASSENTGAGYT

v_call: TRBV15
j_call: TRBJ2-7
cdr3_aa: ATSTTGQGRSYEQY

v_call: TRBV5-6
j_call: TRBJ2-5
cdr3_aa: ASSPGYPETQY

v_call: TRBV7-9
j_call: TRBJ1-1
cdr3_aa: ASSDRRGPTEAF

v_call: TRBV19
j_call: TRBJ1-5
cdr3_aa: ATGQGVVQPQH

v_call: TRBV13
j_call: TRBJ1-5
cdr3_aa: ASSRGNQPQH

v_call: TRBV5-1
j_call: TRBJ2-5
cdr3_aa: ASSELAGGETQY

v_call: TRBV3-1/TRBV3-2
j_call: TRBJ2-5
cdr3_aa: ASSPFSSETQY

v_call: TRBV4-1
j_call: TRBJ1-2
cdr3_aa: ASSQESYGGAEGYT

v_call: TRBV7-6
j_call: TRBJ2-7
cdr3_aa: ASSLGEAYEQY

v_call: TRBV5-5
j_call: TRBJ2-7
cdr3_aa: ASSRTLGRVYEQY

v_call: TRBV7-8
j_call: TRBJ2-1
cdr3_aa: ASSLVDTGYEQF

v_call: TRBV2
j_call: TRBJ2-7
cdr3_aa: ASSDSSFVSYEQY

v_call: TRBV27
j_call: TRBJ2-1
cdr3_aa: ASRAGQGKNEQF

v_call: TRBV6-5
j_call: TRBJ2-7
cdr3_aa: ASSPSRYEQY

v_call: TRBV12-3/TRBV12-4
j_call: TRBJ2-2
cdr3_aa: ATRTGYTGELF

v_call: TRBV2
j_call: TRBJ1-5
cdr3_aa: ASSLGQADQPQH

v_call: TRBV18
j_call: TRBJ1-3
cdr3_aa: ASSPQDMIGNTIY

v_call: TRBV7-2
j_call: TRBJ2-1
cdr3_aa: ASSRPLAEKQF

v_call: TRBV5-1
j_call: TRBJ2-1
cdr3_aa: ASSFTSGGAYEQF

v_call: TRBV10-3
j_call: TRBJ1-2
cdr3_aa: AIGGPREGYGYT

v_call: TRBV7-3
j_call: TRBJ2-2
cdr3_aa: ASSLLGPSGGNTGELF

v_call: TRBV7-9
j_call: TRBJ2-7
cdr3_aa: ASSPGQLYEQY

v_call: TRBV4-1
j_call: TRBJ1-1
cdr3_aa: ASSRGPPGNTEAF

v_call: TRBV27
j_call: TRBJ1-6
cdr3_aa: ASSPLLQGNSPLH

v_call: TRBV5-1
j_call: TRBJ1-1
cdr3_aa: ASRPQATNTEAF

v_call: TRBV20-1
j_call: TRBJ2-3
cdr3_aa: SARDLDTQY

v_call: TRBV13
j_call: TRBJ2-3
cdr3_aa: ASSPPEGQGPDTQY

v_call: TRBV2
j_call: TRBJ2-1
cdr3_aa: ASQRAGSYNEQF

v_call: TRBV19
j_call: TRBJ1-1
cdr3_aa: ASSLLGGLAF

v_call: TRBV9
j_call: TRBJ1-5
cdr3_aa: ASSWGIANQPQH

v_call: TRBV4-1
j_call: TRBJ2-7
cdr3_aa: ASSQTWADSYEQY

v_call: TRBV7-2
j_call: TRBJ2-3
cdr3_aa: ASSLKQGRTDTQY

v_call: TRBV25-1
j_call: TRBJ1-4
cdr3_aa: ASSVFTGTGLTNEKLF

v_call: TRBV5-4
j_call: TRBJ1-2
cdr3_aa: ASSLVQEGNYGYT

v_call: TRBV4-1
j_call: TRBJ1-2
cdr3_aa: ASSQDFQGGYGYT

v_call: TRBV2
j_call: TRBJ1-3
cdr3_aa: ASREGNTIY

v_call: TRBV5-1
j_call: TRBJ2-3
cdr3_aa: ASSLGAGDSTDTQY

v_call: TRBV3-1/TRBV3-2
j_call: TRBJ2-3
cdr3_aa: ASSPAGARNTQY

v_call: TRBV15
j_call: TRBJ1-6
cdr3_aa: ATSRDGTGPLH

v_call: TRBV4-1
j_call: TRBJ2-5
cdr3_aa: ASSRAGGKETQY

v_call: TRBV9
j_call: TRBJ2-3
cdr3_aa: ASSVGTSGGDTDTQY

v_call: TRBV19
j_call: TRBJ1-5
cdr3_aa: ASSIEGPESNQPQH

v_call: TRBV7-6
j_call: TRBJ1-3
cdr3_aa: ASSQFSPSEVGNTIY

v_call: TRBV5-1
j_call: TRBJ2-5
cdr3_aa: ASSSGAAGGIETQY

v_call: TRBV27
j_call: TRBJ1-6
cdr3_aa: ASSLSQINSPLH

v_call: TRBV18
j_call: TRBJ1-1
cdr3_aa: ASSPDRGRTEAF

v_call: TRBV29-1
j_call: TRBJ1-2
cdr3_aa: SVDEGTVNGYT

v_call: TRBV6-5
j_call: TRBJ2-7
cdr3_aa: ASSYSPQGGYEQY

v_call: TRBV7-2
j_call: TRBJ2-1
cdr3_aa: ASSLTEVEQF

v_call: TRBV7-8
j_call: TRBJ2-4
cdr3_aa: ASSLGEAVAKNIQY

v_call: TRBV19
j_call: TRBJ1-2
cdr3_aa: ASSISYVGGYT

v_call: TRBV3-1/TRBV3-2
j_call: TRBJ2-5
cdr3_aa: ASSQVRTSGGEETQY

v_call: TRBV7-9
j_call: TRBJ1-6
cdr3_aa: ASSLRDRGKGSPLH

v_call: TRBV23-1
j_call: TRBJ2-7
cdr3_aa: ASGCRVGGPSYEQY

v_call: TRBV27
j_call: TRBJ1-6
cdr3_aa: ASSFGQGNNSPLH

v_call: TRBV20-1
j_call: TRBJ2-1
cdr3_aa: SAGTYNEQF

v_call: TRBV5-1
j_call: TRBJ1-1
cdr3_aa: ASSRGQGGSTEAF

v_call: TRBV12-3/TRBV12-4
j_call: TRBJ1-1
cdr3_aa: ASSRGRNTEAF